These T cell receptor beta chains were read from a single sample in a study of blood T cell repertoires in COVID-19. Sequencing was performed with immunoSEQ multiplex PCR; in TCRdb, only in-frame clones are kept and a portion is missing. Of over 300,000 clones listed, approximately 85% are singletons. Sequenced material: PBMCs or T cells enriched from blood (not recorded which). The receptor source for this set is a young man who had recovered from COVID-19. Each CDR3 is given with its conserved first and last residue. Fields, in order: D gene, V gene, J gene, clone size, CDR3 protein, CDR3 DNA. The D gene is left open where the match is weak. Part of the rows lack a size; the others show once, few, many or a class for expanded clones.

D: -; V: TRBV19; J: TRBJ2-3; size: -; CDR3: CASSIVGVDTQYF; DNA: TGTGCCAGTAGTATAGTGGGCGTAGATACGCAGTATTTT
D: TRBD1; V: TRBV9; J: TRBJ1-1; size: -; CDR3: CASRPQIGGAFDRTEAFF; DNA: TGTGCCAGCAGACCCCAAATAGGGGGCGCATTTGACCGGACTGAAGCTTTCTTT
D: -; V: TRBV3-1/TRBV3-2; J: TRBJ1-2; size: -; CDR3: CASSQLHGYTF; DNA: TGTGCCAGCAGCCAACTCCATGGCTACACCTTC
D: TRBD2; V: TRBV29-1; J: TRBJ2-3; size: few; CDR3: CSVEVAGGRDTQYF; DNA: TGCAGCGTTGAGGTAGCGGGGGGGCGAGATACGCAGTATTTT
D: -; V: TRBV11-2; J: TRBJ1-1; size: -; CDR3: CASSLVSRAEAFF; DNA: TGTGCCAGCAGCTTAGTTTCCCGGGCTGAAGCTTTCTTT
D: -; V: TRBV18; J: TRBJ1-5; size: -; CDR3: CASSPADGANQPQHF; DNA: TGTGCCAGCTCACCAGCGGATGGTGCAAATCAGCCCCAGCATTTT
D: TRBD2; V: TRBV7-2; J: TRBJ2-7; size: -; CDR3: CASSSDLLAGGFGEQYF; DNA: TGTGCCAGCAGCTCTGACCTACTAGCGGGGGGTTTCGGCGAGCAGTACTTC
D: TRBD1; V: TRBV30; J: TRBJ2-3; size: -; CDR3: CAWSKVDRGRTDTQYF; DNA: TGTGCCTGGAGTAAGGTGGACAGGGGGCGTACAGATACGCAGTATTTT
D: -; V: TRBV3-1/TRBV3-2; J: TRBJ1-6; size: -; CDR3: CASRTASSYNSPLHF; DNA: TGTGCCAGCCGGACAGCGAGCTCCTATAATTCACCCCTCCACTTT
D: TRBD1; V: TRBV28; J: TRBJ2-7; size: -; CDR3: CASSLWDRGYGEQYF; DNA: TGTGCCAGCAGTTTATGGGACAGGGGGTACGGCGAGCAGTACTTC
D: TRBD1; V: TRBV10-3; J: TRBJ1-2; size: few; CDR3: CAISARGTGAYGYTF; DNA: TGTGCCATCAGTGCCAGGGGGACGGGGGCCTATGGCTACACCTTC
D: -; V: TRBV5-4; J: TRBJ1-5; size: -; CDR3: CASSQGGEGSNQPQHF; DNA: TGTGCCAGCAGTCAGGGTGGGGAGGGAAGCAATCAGCCCCAGCATTTT
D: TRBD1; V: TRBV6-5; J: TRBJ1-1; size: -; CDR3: CASSRDRGVTEAFF; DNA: TGTGCCAGCAGTCGGGACAGGGGTGTCACTGAAGCTTTCTTT
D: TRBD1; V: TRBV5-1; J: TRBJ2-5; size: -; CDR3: CASSRDSSETQYF; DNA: TGCGCCAGCAGCCGGGACAGCTCCGAGACCCAGTACTTC
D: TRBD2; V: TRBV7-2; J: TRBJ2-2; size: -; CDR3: CASSPRTSGGKVIGELFF; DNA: TGTGCCAGCAGCCCTAGGACTAGCGGGGGGAAAGTTATAGGGGAGCTGTTTTTT
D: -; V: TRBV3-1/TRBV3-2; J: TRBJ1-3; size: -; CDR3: CASSQIWGTPGNTIYF; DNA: TGTGCCAGCAGCCAAATTTGGGGGACACCTGGAAACACCATATATTTT
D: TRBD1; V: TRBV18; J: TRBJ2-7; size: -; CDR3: CASSPLEGTGDEQYF; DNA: TGTGCCAGCTCACCTCTCGAGGGGACAGGGGACGAGCAGTACTTC
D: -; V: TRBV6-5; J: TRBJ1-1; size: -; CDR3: CASSRPSGNTEAFF; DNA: TGTGCCAGCTCTAGACCCTCGGGGAACACTGAAGCTTTCTTT
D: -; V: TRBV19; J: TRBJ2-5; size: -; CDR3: CASSISDSQETQYF; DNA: TGTGCCAGTAGTATCTCCGACAGCCAAGAGACCCAGTACTTC
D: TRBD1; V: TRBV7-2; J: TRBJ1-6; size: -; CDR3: CASSLDRGLSPLHF; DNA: TGTGCCAGCAGCCTCGACAGGGGACTTTCACCCCTCCACTTT
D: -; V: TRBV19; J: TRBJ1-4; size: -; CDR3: CASSITSGEKLFF; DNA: TGTGCCAGTAGTATAACCAGCGGAGAAAAACTGTTTTTT
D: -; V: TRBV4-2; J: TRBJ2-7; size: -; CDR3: CASSQGVGDSSYEQYF; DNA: TGTGCCAGCAGCCAAGGGGTAGGGGACTCCTCCTACGAGCAGTACTTC
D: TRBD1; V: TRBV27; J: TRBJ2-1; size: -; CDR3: CASSLKDRANNEQFF; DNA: TGTGCCAGCAGTTTGAAGGACAGGGCGAACAATGAGCAGTTCTTC
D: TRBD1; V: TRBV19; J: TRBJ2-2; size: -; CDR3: CASSTGGGITGELFF; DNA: TGTGCCAGTAGTACAGGGGGCGGTATTACCGGGGAGCTGTTTTTT
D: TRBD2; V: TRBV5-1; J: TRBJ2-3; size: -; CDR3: CASRIQGLAGDTQYF; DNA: TGCGCCAGCAGAATCCAAGGACTAGCGGGGGATACGCAGTATTTT
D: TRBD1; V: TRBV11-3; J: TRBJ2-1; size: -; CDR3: CASSTGTGGGEQFF; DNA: TGTGCCAGCAGCACCGGGACAGGGGGCGGAGAGCAGTTCTTC
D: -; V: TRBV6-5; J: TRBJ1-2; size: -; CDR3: CASRGGTSGYTF; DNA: TGTGCCAGCAGGGGCGGGACGTCTGGCTACACCTTC
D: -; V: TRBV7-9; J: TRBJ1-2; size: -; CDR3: CASSADRFYGYTF; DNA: TGTGCCAGCAGCGCGGACAGATTCTATGGCTACACCTTC
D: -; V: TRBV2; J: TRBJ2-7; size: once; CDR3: CASREDSYEQYF; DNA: TGTGCCAGCAGGGAGGATAGCTACGAGCAGTACTTC
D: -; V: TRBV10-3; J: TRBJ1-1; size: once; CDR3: CAISGNTANTEAFF; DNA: TGTGCCATCAGTGGGAACACAGCGAACACTGAAGCTTTCTTT
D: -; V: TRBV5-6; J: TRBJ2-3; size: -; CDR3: CASSLEISGTQYF; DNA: TGTGCCAGCAGCTTGGAGATCAGTGGTACGCAGTATTTT
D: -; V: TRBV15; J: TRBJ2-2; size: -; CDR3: CATSPTGQYTGELFF; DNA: TGTGCCACCAGCCCAACAGGACAGTACACCGGGGAGCTGTTTTTT
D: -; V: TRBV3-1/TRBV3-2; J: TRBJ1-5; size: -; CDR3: CASSRGTNSNQPQHF; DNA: TGTGCCAGCAGCCGAGGGACAAATAGCAATCAGCCCCAGCATTTT
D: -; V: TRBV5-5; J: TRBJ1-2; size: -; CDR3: CASSFGRGSDYGYTF; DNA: TGTGCCAGCAGCTTCGGCAGGGGCAGTGACTATGGCTACACCTTC
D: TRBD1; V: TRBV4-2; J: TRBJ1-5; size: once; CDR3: CASSQNPGQGNQPQHF; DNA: TGTGCCAGCAGCCAAAACCCGGGACAGGGTAATCAGCCCCAGCATTTT
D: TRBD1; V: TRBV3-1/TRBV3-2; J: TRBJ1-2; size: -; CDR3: CASSQWGQEGGYTF; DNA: TGTGCCAGCAGCCAGTGGGGACAGGAAGGAGGCTACACCTTC
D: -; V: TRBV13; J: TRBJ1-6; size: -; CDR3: CASSPRGEHNSPLHF; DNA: TGTGCCAGCAGCCCGCGGGGGGAACATAATTCACCCCTCCACTTT
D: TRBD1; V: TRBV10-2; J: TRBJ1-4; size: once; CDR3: CASSTGQGLTTNEKLFF; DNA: TGCGCCAGCAGTACGGGACAGGGTTTGACGACTAATGAAAAACTGTTTTTT
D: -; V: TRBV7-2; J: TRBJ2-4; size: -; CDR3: CASSLRSGNIQYF; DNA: TGTGCCAGCAGCTTAAGGAGCGGTAACATTCAGTACTTC
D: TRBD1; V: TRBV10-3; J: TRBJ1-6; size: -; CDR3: CAISRTGESLHF; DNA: TGTGCCATCAGCCGGACAGGGGAGTCCCTCCACTTT
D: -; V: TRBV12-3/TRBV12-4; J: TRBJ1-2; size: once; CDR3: CASSSDSYGYTF; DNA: TGTGCCAGCAGCTCGGACAGCTATGGCTACACCTTC
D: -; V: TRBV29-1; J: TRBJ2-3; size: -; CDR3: CSVEVAGDTQYF; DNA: TGCAGCGTTGAAGTGGCGGGAGATACGCAGTATTTT
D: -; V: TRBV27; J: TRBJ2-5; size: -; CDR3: CASSAVDQETQYF; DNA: TGTGCCAGCAGTGCCGTAGACCAAGAGACCCAGTACTTC
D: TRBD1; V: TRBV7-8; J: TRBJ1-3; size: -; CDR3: CASSSVGRGGVDGNTIYF; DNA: TGTGCCAGCAGCTCAGTAGGACGAGGGGGCGTAGACGGAAACACCATATATTTT
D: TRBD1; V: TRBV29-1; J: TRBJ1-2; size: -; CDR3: CSSGDRGSDGYTF; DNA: TGCAGTTCGGGGGACAGGGGTAGCGATGGCTACACCTTC
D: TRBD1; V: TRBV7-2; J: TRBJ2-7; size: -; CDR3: CASSQDRGYEQYF; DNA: TGTGCCAGCAGTCAGGACAGGGGATACGAGCAGTACTTC
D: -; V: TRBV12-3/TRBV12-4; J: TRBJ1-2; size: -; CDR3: CASNDRVGLPYTF; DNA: TGTGCCAGCAATGACCGTGTGGGCCTCCCCTACACCTTC
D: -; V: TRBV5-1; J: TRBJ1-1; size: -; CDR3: CASSDPQEGDTEAFF; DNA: TGCGCCAGCAGCGATCCACAGGAAGGGGACACTGAAGCTTTCTTT
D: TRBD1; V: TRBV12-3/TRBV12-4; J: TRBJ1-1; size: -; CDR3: CASSLEGATEAFF; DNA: TGTGCCAGCAGTTTAGAGGGGGCGACTGAAGCTTTCTTT
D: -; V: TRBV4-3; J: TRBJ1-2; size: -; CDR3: CASSQAGVNGYTF; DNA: TGCGCCAGCAGCCAAGCAGGGGTGAATGGCTACACCTTC
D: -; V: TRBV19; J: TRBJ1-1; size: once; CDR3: CASSIARVDTEAFF; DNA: TGTGCCAGTAGTATAGCCCGGGTGGACACTGAAGCTTTCTTT
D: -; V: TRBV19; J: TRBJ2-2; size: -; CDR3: CASRSAGNTGELFF; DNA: TGTGCCAGTAGATCGGCGGGGAACACCGGGGAGCTGTTTTTT